This T cell receptor beta chain stems from a study of OX40 agonist ivuxolimab in advanced cancers. Study-wide background: Prior checkpoint blockade (anti-PD-1, anti-PD-L1 or anti-CTLA-4) was permitted; 40% had it. Study findings and constraints: Expanded clones tended on average to be more numerous among CD8+ T cells than CD4+.

Concerning this clone itself: Its antigen remains unidentified.

Germline V gene data show CDR1 as MDHEN and CDR2 as SYDVKM. This CDR3 comprises 15 residues. The J segment lost 1 base and the V segment lost 6 bases, leaving 7 bases of the junction unmatched. TCRdb keeps only in-frame clones here, not all; method: immunoSEQ multiplex PCR. The data contain 80,000 to 95,000 clones, approximately 91% of them seen just once; the ten biggest clones take up 0.6% to 0.75%. This TCR came from an adult with an advanced solid tumor such as melanoma, head and neck, liver or kidney cancer. The sequences come from CD4+ or CD8+ T cells sorted from blood, collected in a trial of the OX40 agonist ivuxolimab. V gene TRBV28 combines with J gene TRBJ1-1; TRBD1 matches 8 bases. The CDR3 region is CASRPTGQGNTEAFF. DNA of the CDR3: TGTGCCAGCAGACCTACCGGACAGGGGAACACTGAAGCTTTCTTT.